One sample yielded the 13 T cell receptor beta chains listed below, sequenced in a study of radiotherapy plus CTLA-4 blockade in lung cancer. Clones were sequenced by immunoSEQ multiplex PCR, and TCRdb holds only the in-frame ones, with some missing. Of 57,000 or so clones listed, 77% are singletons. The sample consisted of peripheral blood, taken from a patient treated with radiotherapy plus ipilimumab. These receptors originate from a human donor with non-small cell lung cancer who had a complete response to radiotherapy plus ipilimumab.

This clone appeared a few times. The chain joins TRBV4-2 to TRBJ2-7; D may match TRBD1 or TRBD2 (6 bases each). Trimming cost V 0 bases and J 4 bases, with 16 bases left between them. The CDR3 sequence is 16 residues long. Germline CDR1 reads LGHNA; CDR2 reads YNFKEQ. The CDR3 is CASSQDATSRGYEQYF. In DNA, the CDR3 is TGTGCCAGCAGCCAAGATGCAACTAGCAGGGGTTACGAGCAGTACTTC.

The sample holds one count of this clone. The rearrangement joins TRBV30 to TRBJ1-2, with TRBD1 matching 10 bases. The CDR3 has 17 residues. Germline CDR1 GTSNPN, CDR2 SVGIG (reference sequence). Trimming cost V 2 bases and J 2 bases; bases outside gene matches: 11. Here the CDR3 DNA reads TGTGCCTGGAGTTTCGCACGGGACAGGGGCCCCAACTATGGCTACACCTTC. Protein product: CAWSFARDRGPNYGYTF.

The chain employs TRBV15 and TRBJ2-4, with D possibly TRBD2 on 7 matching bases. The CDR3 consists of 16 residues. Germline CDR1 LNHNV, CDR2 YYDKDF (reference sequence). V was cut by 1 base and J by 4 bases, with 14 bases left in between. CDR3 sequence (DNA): TGTGCCACCAGCAGAGGACAGGCGGGAGCGAAAAACATTCAGTACTTC. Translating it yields CATSRGQAGAKNIQYF. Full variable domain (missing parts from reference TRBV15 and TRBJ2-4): DAMVIQNPRYQVTQFGKPVTLSCSQTLNHNVMYWYQQKSSQAPKLLFHYYDKDFNNEADTPDNFQSRRPNTSFCFLDIRSPGLGDTAMYLCATSRGQAGAKNIQYFGAGTRLSVL.

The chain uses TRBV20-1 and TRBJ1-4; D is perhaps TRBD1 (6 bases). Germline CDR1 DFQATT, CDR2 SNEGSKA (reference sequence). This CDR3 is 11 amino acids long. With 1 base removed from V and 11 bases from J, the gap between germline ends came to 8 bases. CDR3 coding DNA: TGCAGTGCTAGAGGGACAGAGAAACTGTTTTTT. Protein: CSARGTEKLFF.

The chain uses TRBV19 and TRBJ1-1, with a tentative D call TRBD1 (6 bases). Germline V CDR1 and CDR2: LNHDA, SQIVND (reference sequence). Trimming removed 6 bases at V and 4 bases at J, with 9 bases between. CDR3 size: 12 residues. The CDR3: CASRQQGTEAFF. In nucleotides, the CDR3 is TGTGCCAGTAGACAACAGGGCACTGAAGCTTTCTTT.

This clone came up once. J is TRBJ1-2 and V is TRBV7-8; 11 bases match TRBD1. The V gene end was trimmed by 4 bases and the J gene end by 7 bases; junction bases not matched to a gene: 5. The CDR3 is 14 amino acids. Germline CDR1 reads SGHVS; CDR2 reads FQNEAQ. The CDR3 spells CASSSDRGRGGYTF. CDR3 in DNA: TGTGCCAGCAGCTCGGACAGGGGGCGAGGTGGCTACACCTTC.

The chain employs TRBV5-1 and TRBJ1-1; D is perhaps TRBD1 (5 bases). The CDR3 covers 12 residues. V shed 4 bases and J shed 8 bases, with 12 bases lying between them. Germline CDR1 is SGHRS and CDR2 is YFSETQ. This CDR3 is CASSLTKGEAFF. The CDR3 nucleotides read TGCGCCAGCAGCCTCACTAAGGGGGAAGCTTTCTTT.

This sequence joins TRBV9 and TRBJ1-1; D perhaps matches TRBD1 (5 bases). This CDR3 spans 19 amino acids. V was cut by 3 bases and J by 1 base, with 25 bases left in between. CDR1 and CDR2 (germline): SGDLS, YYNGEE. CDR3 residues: CASSAGIAPRGGENTEAFF. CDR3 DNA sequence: TGTGCCAGCAGCGCCGGGATAGCGCCCCGGGGGGGGGAGAACACTGAAGCTTTCTTT.

CDR3 residues: CASSSQRYEQYV. As DNA, the CDR3 is TGTGCCAGCAGTTCACAGAGGTACGAGCAGTACGTC. The gene calls are TRBV2 and TRBJ2-7, with D unclear. CDR1 and CDR2 (germline): SNHLY, FYNNEI. V was pared by 5 bases and J by 4 bases, with 9 bases between. The CDR3 runs to 12 residues.

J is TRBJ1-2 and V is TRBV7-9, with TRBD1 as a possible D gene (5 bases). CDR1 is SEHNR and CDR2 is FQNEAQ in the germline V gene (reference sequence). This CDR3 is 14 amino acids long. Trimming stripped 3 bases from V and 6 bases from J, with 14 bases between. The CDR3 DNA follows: TGTGCCAGCAGCTTGACAGTGGGATCCGATGGCTACACCTTC. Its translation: CASSLTVGSDGYTF.

CDR3 protein: CASSEFTVSGANVLTF. The CDR3, as DNA: TGTGCCAGCAGTGAATTCACGGTCTCTGGGGCCAACGTCCTGACTTTC. The gene calls are TRBV25-1 and TRBJ2-6; unclear D gene. The V end lost 1 base, the J end lost 0 bases, and 7 bases lay between the germline ends. Per germline, CDR1 MGHDK and CDR2 SYGVNS. The CDR3 sequence is 16 residues long.

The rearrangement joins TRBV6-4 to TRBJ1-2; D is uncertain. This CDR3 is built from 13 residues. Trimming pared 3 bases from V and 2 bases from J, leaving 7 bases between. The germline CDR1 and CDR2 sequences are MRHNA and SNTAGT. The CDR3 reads CASSEGRNYGYTF. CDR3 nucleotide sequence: TGTGCCAGCAGTGAGGGCAGAAACTATGGCTACACCTTC.

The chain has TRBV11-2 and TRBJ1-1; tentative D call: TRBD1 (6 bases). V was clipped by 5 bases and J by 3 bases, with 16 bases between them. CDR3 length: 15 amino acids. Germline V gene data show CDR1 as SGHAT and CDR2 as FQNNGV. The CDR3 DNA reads TGTGCCAGCAGCGCAGGCAGGGGAGGGCACACTGAAGCTTTCTTT. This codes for CASSAGRGGHTEAFF.